The 20 T cell receptor beta chains presented below share a single source sample, sequenced in a study of blood T cell repertoires in COVID-19. Generated by immunoSEQ multiplex PCR, the TCRdb table keeps only in-frame clones and is missing some. The sample has roughly 280,000 clones, around 87% seen once. The sample taken for sequencing was peripheral blood. All receptors come from a man aged 18-30 years with active or convalescent COVID-19.

CDR3 sequence: CASSRGLAGGPAQFF. For the CDR3, the DNA is TGTGCCAGCAGCCGAGGACTAGCGGGGGGTCCAGCGCAGTTCTTC. The rearrangement joins TRBV9 to TRBJ2-1, with TRBD2 identical over 14 bases. V lost 4 bases, J lost 12 bases, and 9 bases stayed unmatched. CDR1 SGDLS and CDR2 YYNGEE come from the germline V gene. The CDR3 has 15 residues.

The V gene is TRBV18, the J gene TRBJ2-7; D is perhaps TRBD1 (5 bases). V lost 6 bases, J lost 0 bases, and 12 bases lay in between. Germline assignment: CDR1 KGHSH and CDR2 LQKENI. There are 14 residues in the CDR3. The chain's CDR3 is CASSRQGSSYEQYF. Here the CDR3 DNA reads TGTGCCAGCTCTCGTCAGGGTAGCTCCTACGAGCAGTACTTC.

This chain uses TRBV3-1 (or the pseudogene TRBV3-2) with TRBJ2-3, with 9 nucleotides matching TRBD2. Trimming at V came to 0 bases and at J to 6 bases, leaving 7 bases not matched to a gene. This CDR3 region has 16 residues. Germline CDR1 reads LGHDT; CDR2 reads YNNKEL (reference sequence). This chain's CDR3 is CASSQDWLAGTDTQYF. CDR3 in DNA: TGTGCCAGCAGCCAAGATTGGCTAGCGGGGACGGATACGCAGTATTTT.

The table lists this clone with a count of one. The J gene is TRBJ2-3, the V gene TRBV12-5, with D perhaps matching TRBD1 (7 bases). Germline assignment: CDR1 LGHNT and CDR2 FRNRAP. CDR3 length: 15 residues. Trimming took off 0 bases at V and 5 bases at J, with 12 bases between the two ends. CDR3 DNA: TGTGCTAGTGGTTTGGTCCGACAGGGAGGAGATACGCAGTATTTT. Translation: CASGLVRQGGDTQYF. Full variable domain (rest looked up from reference TRBV12-5 and TRBJ2-3): DARVTQTPRHKVTEMGQEVTMRCQPILGHNTVFWYRQTMMQGLELLAYFRNRAPLDDSGMPKDRFSAEMPDATLATLKIQPSEPRDSAVYFCASGLVRQGGDTQYFGPGTRLTVL.

The CDR3 spells CASRTSGYTEAFF. CDR3 nucleotide sequence: TGTGCCAGCAGGACCTCAGGTTACACTGAAGCTTTCTTT. The chain uses TRBV2 and TRBJ1-1, with unresolved D. The CDR3 consists of 13 residues. From germline, CDR1 is SNHLY and CDR2 FYNNEI. Trimming shortened V by 6 bases and J by 3 bases, and 11 bases separated the two germline ends.

This clone was picked up one time. The chain uses TRBV23-1 and TRBJ1-1, with 7 bases lining up with TRBD1. TRBV23-1 counts as an open reading frame of uncertain function. This CDR3 comprises 12 residues. J gave up 4 bases and V 8 bases, and 4 bases lay outside the gene matches. The CDR3 region has the DNA TGCGCCAGCCCGCCAGGGGGCACTGAAGCTTTCTTT. It specifies CASPPGGTEAFF.

This clone was seen only once. The V call is TRBV19, the J call TRBJ2-1; the D gene is possibly TRBD1 (6 bases). Germline CDR1 is LNHDA and CDR2 is SQIVND (reference sequence). The CDR3 runs to 14 residues. Trimming left V 7 bases short and J 2 bases short, with 12 bases between. The CDR3 spells CASKAGATYNEQFF. CDR3 bases: TGTGCCAGTAAGGCAGGGGCTACCTACAATGAGCAGTTCTTC.

The V gene is TRBV11-2, the J gene TRBJ2-3, with 11 bases identical to TRBD2. The V gene's germline CDR1 is SGHAT and CDR2 FQNNGV. This CDR3 region has 17 residues. V dropped 3 bases and J dropped 2; count of bases not matched to a gene: 7. The CDR3 reads CASSFITSGGTTDTQYF. The CDR3 DNA reads TGTGCCAGCAGCTTTATTACTAGCGGGGGTACCACAGATACGCAGTATTTT.

The chain uses TRBV30 and TRBJ1-4; no firm D call. This CDR3 is 12 amino acids long. Germline V gene data show CDR1 as GTSNPN and CDR2 as SVGIG (reference sequence). The V end lost 0 bases, the J end lost 8 bases, and 7 bases lay between the germline ends. The CDR3 DNA reads as TGTGCCTGGAGTGTATCGCGGGAAAAACTGTTTTTT. Amino acids: CAWSVSREKLFF.

This rearrangement joins TRBV7-9 to TRBJ2-1, with D unclear. The CDR3 totals 13 residues. Germline CDR1 reads SEHNR; CDR2 reads FQNEAQ (reference sequence). The germline V and J ends were trimmed by 2 bases and 8 bases, with 10 bases remaining between them. DNA for the CDR3: TGTGCCAGCAGCTTACCTCCCAGCGATGAGCAGTTCTTC. It codes for CASSLPPSDEQFF.

The V call is TRBV29-1, the J call TRBJ2-5, with D possibly being TRBD1 (6 bases). Trimming took 5 bases from V and 5 from J, leaving 12 bases between them. Germline loops: CDR1 SQVTM, CDR2 ANQGSEA. The CDR3 spans 12 residues. CDR3 in DNA: TGCAGCGTTAGACAGGCGGTGGAGACCCAGTACTTC. This codes for CSVRQAVETQYF.

The chain is built from TRBV3-1 (or the pseudogene TRBV3-2) and TRBJ2-7; TRBD1 aligns across 9 bases. J lost 4 bases, V lost 2 bases, and 9 bases had no gene match. The CDR3 length is 16 residues. Germline lookup yields CDR1 LGHDT and CDR2 YNNKEL (reference sequence). The CDR3 spells CASSQLPGQGVYEQYF. The CDR3 DNA is TGTGCCAGCAGCCAACTCCCGGGACAGGGAGTTTACGAGCAGTACTTC.

The V call is TRBV19, the J call TRBJ2-1; 10 bases match TRBD2. The ends lost 5 bases at V and 3 bases at J; junction bases unmatched: 4. Looked up from germline, CDR1 is LNHDA and CDR2 is SQIVND (reference sequence). This CDR3 has 15 residues. CDR3 nucleotide sequence: TGTGCCAGTAGTCCAAGGACTAGCGGCTACAATGAGCAGTTCTTC. Its translation: CASSPRTSGYNEQFF.

V is TRBV5-1 and J is TRBJ1-1, with D possibly TRBD1 on 5 matching bases. Trimming shortened V by 0 bases and J by 1 base, and 13 bases separated the two germline ends. The CDR3 spans 16 residues. Germline CDR1 reads SGHRS; CDR2 reads YFSETQ. CDR3 sequence: CASSLANGGGNTEAFF. The CDR3 region has the DNA TGCGCCAGCAGCTTGGCCAATGGGGGAGGGAACACTGAAGCTTTCTTT.

The chain uses TRBV4-3 and TRBJ2-1; maybe TRBD1 (5 bases). The CDR3 spans 15 residues. Per the germline V gene, CDR1 is LGHNA and CDR2 is YSLEER. The V gene lost 0 bases and the J gene lost 6 bases, with 12 bases spanning the gap. For the CDR3, the DNA is TGCGCCAGCAGCCAAGATGCCCAAGACAGCAATGAGCAGTTCTTC. Protein product: CASSQDAQDSNEQFF.

V usage is TRBV2 and J usage is TRBJ2-1; 8 bases line up with TRBD2. The CDR3 contains 15 residues. The germline V gene has CDR1 SNHLY and CDR2 FYNNEI. Trimming removed 3 bases from V and 7 bases from J; junction bases left unmatched: 8. CDR3 residues: CASSDVAGGVNEQFF. In DNA, the CDR3 is TGTGCCAGCAGTGATGTGGCGGGGGGTGTAAATGAGCAGTTCTTC.

CDR3 protein: CASSPAGTGGNTEAFF. The CDR3 bases are TGTGCCAGCAGTCCGGCCGGGACAGGTGGGAACACTGAAGCTTTCTTT. V usage is TRBV27 and J usage is TRBJ1-1, with 8 bases aligning to TRBD1. Trimming at V came to 5 bases and at J to 1 base, leaving 9 bases not matched to a gene. Looked up from germline, CDR1 is MNHEY and CDR2 is SMNVEV (reference sequence). This CDR3 comprises 16 residues.

The V call is TRBV5-4, the J call TRBJ2-5; D is perhaps TRBD1 (5 bases). This CDR3 has 13 residues. The V end lost 5 bases, the J end lost 8 bases, and 16 bases lay between the germline ends. CDR1 is SGHNT and CDR2 is YYREEE in the germline V gene (reference sequence). The CDR3 is CASRPDSSATQYF. In DNA form, the CDR3 reads TGTGCCAGCAGACCAGACAGTTCCGCCACCCAGTACTTC.

This sequence joins TRBV11-3 and TRBJ1-2; possible D gene TRBD1, 5 bases. The CDR3 loop spans 13 amino acids. Trimming cost V 5 bases and J 3 bases, with 10 bases left between them. Germline CDR1 reads SGHNT; CDR2 reads YENEEA. CDR3 bases: TGTGCCAGCAGCCGCGACAGCTACTATGGCTACACCTTC. This sequence encodes CASSRDSYYGYTF.

The chain combines TRBV11-2 with TRBJ2-7, with 7 bases fitting TRBD1. Germline V gene sequence: CDR1 SGHAT, CDR2 FQNNGV. The CDR3 loop spans 15 amino acids. The V gene end was trimmed by 4 bases and the J gene end by 2 bases; junction bases not matched to a gene: 8. The CDR3 loop reads CASSSSGTVPYEQYF. For the CDR3, the DNA is TGTGCCAGCAGCTCGTCCGGGACAGTCCCCTACGAGCAGTACTTC.